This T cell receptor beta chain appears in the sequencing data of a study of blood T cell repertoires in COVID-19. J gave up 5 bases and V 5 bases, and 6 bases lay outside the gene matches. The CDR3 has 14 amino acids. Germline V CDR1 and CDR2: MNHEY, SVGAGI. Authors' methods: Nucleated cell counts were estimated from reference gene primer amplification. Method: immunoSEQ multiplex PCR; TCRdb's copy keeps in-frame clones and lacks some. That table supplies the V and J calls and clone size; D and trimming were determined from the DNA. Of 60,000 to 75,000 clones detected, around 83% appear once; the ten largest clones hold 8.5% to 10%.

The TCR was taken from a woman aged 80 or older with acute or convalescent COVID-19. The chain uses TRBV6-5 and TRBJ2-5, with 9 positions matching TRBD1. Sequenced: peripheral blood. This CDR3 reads CASSRPQGAETQYF. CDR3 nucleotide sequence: TGTGCCAGCAGTCGACCACAGGGGGCTGAGACCCAGTACTTC.